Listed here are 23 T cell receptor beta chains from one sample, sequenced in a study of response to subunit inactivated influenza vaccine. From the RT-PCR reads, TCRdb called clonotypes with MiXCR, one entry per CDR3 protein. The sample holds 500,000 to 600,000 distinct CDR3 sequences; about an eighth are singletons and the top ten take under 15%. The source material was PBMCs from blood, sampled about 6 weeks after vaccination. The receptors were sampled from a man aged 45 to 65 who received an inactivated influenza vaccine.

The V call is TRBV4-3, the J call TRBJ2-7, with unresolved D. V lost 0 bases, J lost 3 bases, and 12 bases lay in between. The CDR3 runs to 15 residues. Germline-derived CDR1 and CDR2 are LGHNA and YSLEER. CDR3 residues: CASSQDWQAGYEQYF. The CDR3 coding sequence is TGCGCCAGCAGCCAAGATTGGCAGGCCGGCTACGAGCAGTACTTC.

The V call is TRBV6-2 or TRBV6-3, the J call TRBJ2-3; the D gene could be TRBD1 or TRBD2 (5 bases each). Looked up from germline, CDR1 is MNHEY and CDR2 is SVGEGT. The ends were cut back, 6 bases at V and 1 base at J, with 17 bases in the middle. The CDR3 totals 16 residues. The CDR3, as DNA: TGTGCCAGCAGAACAACCCGGGACCGCGGCACAGATACGCAGTATTTT. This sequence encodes CASRTTRDRGTDTQYF.

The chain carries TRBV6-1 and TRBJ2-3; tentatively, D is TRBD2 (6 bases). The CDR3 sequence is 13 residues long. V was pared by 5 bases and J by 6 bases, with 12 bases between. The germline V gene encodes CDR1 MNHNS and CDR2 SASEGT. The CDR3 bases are TGTGCCAGCAGTCCCGGGGGAAGGGATACGCAGTATTTT. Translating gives CASSPGGRDTQYF.

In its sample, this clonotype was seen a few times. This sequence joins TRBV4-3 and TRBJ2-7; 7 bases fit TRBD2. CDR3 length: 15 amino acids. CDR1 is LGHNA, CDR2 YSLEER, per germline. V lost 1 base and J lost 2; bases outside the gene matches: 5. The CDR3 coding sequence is TGCGCCAGCAGCCAAGGGTGGAGCGGGACCTACGAGCAGTACTTC. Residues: CASSQGWSGTYEQYF.

For the CDR3, the DNA is TGCAGTGCCATTCTAGCGGGGGCTAGCACAGATACGCAGTATTTT. Its translation is CSAILAGASTDTQYF. The chain links TRBV20-1 to TRBJ2-3, with 10 bases aligning to TRBD2. CDR3 size: 15 residues. With 6 bases clipped from V and 0 bases from J, the junction kept 6 bases outside the gene matches. In germline, CDR1 is DFQATT, CDR2 SNEGSKA (reference sequence).

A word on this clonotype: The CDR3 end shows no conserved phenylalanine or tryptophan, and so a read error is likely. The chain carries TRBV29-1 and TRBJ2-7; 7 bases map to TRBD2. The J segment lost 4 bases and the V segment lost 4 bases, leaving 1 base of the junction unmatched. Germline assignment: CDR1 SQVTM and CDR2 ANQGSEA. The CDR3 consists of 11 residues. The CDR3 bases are TGCAGCGTTGGGGAGGGGTACGAGCAGTACCTC. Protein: CSVGEGYEQYL.

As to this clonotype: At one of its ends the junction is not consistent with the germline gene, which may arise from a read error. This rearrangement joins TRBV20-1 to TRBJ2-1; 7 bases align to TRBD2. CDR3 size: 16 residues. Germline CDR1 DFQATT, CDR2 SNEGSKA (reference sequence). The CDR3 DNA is TGCTGTGCTAGAGATGGGTATAGGACTAGGTCCCCTGAGCAGTTCTTC. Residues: CCARDGYRTRSPEQFF.

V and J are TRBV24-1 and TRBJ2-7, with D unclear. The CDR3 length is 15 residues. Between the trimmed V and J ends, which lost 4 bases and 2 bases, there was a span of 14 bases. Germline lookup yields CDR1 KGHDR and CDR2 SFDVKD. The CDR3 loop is CATSDHRFPPYEQYF. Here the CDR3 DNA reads TGTGCCACCAGTGACCACCGTTTCCCTCCCTACGAGCAGTACTTC.

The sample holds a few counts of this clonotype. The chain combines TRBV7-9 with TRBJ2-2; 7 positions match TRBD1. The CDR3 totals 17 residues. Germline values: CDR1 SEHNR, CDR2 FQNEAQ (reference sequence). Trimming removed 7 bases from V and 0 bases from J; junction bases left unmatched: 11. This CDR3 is CASTQSGGKANTGELFF. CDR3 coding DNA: TGTGCCAGCACCCAGTCAGGGGGTAAAGCGAACACCGGGGAGCTGTTTTTT.

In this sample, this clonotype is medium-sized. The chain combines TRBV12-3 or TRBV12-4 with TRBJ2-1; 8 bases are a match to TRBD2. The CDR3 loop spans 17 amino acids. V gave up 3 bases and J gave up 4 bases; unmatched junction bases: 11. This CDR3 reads CASSFQLSGGKYNEQFF. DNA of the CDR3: TGTGCCAGCAGTTTCCAGCTAAGCGGGGGCAAATACAATGAGCAGTTCTTC.

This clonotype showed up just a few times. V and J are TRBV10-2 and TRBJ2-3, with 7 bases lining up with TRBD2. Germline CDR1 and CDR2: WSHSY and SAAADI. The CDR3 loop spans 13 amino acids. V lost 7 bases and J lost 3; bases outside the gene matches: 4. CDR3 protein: CASMVGGTDTQYF. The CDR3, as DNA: TGCGCCAGCATGGTCGGGGGGACAGATACGCAGTATTTT.

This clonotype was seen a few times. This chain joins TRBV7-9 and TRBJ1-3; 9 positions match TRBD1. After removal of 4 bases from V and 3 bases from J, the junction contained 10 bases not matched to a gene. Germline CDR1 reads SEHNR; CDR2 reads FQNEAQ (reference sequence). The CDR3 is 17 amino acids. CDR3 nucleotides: TGTGCCAGCAGCTCAAGTCCCGGGACAGGGATTGGAAACACCATATATTTT. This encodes CASSSSPGTGIGNTIYF.

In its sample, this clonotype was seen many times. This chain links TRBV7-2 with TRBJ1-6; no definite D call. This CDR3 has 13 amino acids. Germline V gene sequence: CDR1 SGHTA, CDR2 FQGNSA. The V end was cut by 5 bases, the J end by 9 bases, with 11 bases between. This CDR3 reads CASSPVIFSPLHF. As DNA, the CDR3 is TGTGCCAGCAGCCCAGTAATCTTTTCACCCCTCCACTTT.

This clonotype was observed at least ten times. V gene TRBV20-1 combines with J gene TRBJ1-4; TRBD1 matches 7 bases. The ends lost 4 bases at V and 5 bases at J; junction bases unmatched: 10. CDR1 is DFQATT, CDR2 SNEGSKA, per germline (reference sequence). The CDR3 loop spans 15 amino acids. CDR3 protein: CSATLRQGLNEKLFF. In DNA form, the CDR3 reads TGCAGTGCTACCCTGAGACAGGGACTAAATGAAAAACTGTTTTTT.

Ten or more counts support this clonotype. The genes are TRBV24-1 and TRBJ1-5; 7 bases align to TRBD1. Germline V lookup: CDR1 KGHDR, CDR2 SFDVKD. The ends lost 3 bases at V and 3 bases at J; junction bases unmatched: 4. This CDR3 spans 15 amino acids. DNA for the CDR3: TGTGCCACCAGTGATGCAGGGACAGTCAATCAGCCCCAGCATTTT. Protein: CATSDAGTVNQPQHF.

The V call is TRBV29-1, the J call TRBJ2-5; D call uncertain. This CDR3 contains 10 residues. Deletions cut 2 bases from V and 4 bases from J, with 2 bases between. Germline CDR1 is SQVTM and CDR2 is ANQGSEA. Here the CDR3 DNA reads TGCAGCGTTGAATTAGAGACCCAGTACTTC. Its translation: CSVELETQYF. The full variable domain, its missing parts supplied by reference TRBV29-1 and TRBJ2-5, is SAVISQKPSRDICQRGTSLTIQCQVDSQVTMMFWYRQQPGQSLTLIATANQGSEATYESGFVIDKFPISRPNLTFSTLTVSNMSPEDSSIYLCSVELETQYFGPGTRLLVL.

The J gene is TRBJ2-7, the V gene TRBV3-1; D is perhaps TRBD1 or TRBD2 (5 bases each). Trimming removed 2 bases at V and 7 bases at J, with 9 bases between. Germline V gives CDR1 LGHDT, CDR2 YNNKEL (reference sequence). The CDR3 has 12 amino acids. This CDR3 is CASSQTGREQYF. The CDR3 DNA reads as TGTGCCAGCAGCCAAACGGGGCGGGAGCAGTACTTC.

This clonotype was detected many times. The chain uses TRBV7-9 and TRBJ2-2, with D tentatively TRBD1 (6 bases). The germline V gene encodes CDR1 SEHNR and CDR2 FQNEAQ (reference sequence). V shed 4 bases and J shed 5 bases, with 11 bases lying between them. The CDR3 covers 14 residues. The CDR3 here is CASSSDSRTGELFF. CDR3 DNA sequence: TGTGCCAGCAGCTCGGACAGTCGGACCGGGGAGCTGTTTTTT.

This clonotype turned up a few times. The CDR3 coding sequence is TGCGCCAGCAGCCAAGGGACCGATACCTACGAGCAGTACTTC. Residues: CASSQGTDTYEQYF. The rearrangement joins TRBV5-1 to TRBJ2-7; D may be TRBD1 or TRBD2 (5 bases each). V lost 4 bases to trimming and J lost 2 bases, with 13 bases between them. The CDR3 runs 14 residues. The germline V gene encodes CDR1 SGHRS and CDR2 YFSETQ.

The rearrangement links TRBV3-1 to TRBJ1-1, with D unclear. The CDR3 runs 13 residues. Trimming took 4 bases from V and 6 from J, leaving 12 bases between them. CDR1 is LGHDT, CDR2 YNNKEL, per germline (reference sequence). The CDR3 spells CASSPRGGAEAFF. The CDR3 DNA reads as TGTGCCAGCAGCCCCCGAGGAGGCGCTGAAGCTTTCTTT. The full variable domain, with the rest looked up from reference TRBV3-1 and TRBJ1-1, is DTAVSQTPKYLVTQMGNDKSIKCEQNLGHDTMYWYKQDSKKFLKIMFSYNNKELIINETVPNRFSPKSPDKAHLNLHINSLELGDSAVYFCASSPRGGAEAFFGQGTRLTVV.

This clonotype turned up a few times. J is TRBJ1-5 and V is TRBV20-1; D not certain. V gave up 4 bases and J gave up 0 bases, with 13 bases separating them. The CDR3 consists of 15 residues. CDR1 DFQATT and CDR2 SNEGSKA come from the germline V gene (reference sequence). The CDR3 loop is CSAIEGSVSNQPQHF. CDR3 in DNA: TGCAGTGCTATCGAGGGTTCAGTTAGCAATCAGCCCCAGCATTTT.

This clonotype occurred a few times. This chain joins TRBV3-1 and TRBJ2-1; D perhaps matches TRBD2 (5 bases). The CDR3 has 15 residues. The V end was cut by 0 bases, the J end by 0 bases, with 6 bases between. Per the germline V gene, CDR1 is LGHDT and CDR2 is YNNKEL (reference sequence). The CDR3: CASSQERVSYNEQFF. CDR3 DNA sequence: TGTGCCAGCAGCCAAGAGCGGGTCTCCTACAATGAGCAGTTCTTC.

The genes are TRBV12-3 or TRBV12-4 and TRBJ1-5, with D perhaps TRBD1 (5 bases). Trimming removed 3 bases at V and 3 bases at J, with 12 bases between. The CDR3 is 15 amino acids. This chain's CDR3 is CASSFSQGVNQPQHF. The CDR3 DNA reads TGTGCCAGCAGTTTCAGCCAGGGAGTCAATCAGCCCCAGCATTTT.